The clone carrying this T cell receptor beta chain was detected a few times. The source of the sample is a study of T cell repertoires in cytomegalovirus infection. This CDR3 has 15 residues. The ends were cut back, 4 bases at V and 3 bases at J, with 14 bases in the middle. Per the germline V gene, CDR1 is SGHTS and CDR2 is YDEGEE. TCRdb re-derived calls from the reads in MiXCR, one entry per CDR3 protein. The sample lists around 310,000 distinct CDR3 sequences; roughly a sixth were seen once. The chain employs TRBV5-8 and TRBJ1-5; D may be TRBD1 (5 bases). The sample was PBMCs. The TCR comes from a human donor in good health (CMV status not recorded). Some clones in this sample may be carry-over from other donors' samples. The CDR3 protein is CASSPLRGYNQPQHF. For the CDR3, the DNA is TGTGCCAGCAGCCCCCTACGGGGGTACAATCAGCCCCAGCATTTT.